Following are 17 T cell receptor beta chains from one sample sequenced in a study of T-cell memory formation after mild COVID-19 (TCRdb year 2021). Library preparation was by 5' RACE. Data came from an Illumina NovaSeq 6000. TCRdb reprocessed the public reads (quality trimming at Q25 with fastp, clone calling with MiXCR) and kept in-frame beta chains. CDR3 protein sequences are deduplicated, and each keeps its most common genes and DNA. Counted in this sample were some 45,000 distinct CDR3 sequences; 27% of them appeared once. Around 45% of the sample is taken by the ten largest. The sample comprised PBMCs or a T cell subset sorted from them (not recorded which). All receptors come from a man aged 18 to 30 who had mild COVID-19 (a few samples of this study predate the infection). The sample titles of this study are shuffled in the database, so cell type and time point are left out; the donor was told from shared clones.

This clonotype has more than one count but fewer than ten. V usage is TRBV18 and J usage is TRBJ2-7; D possibly corresponds to TRBD1 (5 bases). The CDR3 extends over 14 amino acids. CDR1 KGHSH and CDR2 LQKENI come from the germline V gene. Trimming took 2 bases from V and 2 from J, leaving 10 bases between them. This chain's CDR3 is CASSPIRAPYEQYF. Written as DNA, the CDR3 is TGTGCCAGCTCACCAATCAGGGCGCCCTACGAGCAGTACTTC.

This chain connects TRBV29-1 to TRBJ2-3, with 11 bases fitting TRBD2. The CDR3 totals 12 residues. CDR1 SQVTM and CDR2 ANQGSEA come from the germline V gene. The junction had 1 base not matched to a gene; V was cut back by 6 bases and J by 5 bases. CDR3 region: CSVGLAGDTQYF. In DNA form, the CDR3 reads TGCAGCGTCGGACTAGCGGGAGATACGCAGTATTTT.

The chain uses TRBV4-1 and TRBJ2-7, with D hard to call. The CDR3 contains 14 residues. V dropped 0 bases and J dropped 7 bases, with 13 bases sitting between them. Germline V gene data show CDR1 as MGHRA and CDR2 as YSYEKL. The CDR3 nucleotides read TGCGCCAGCAGCCAAGATGGAGTAAGGTGGGAGCAGTACTTC. Translating gives CASSQDGVRWEQYF.

The chain is built from TRBV4-1 and TRBJ1-2; D gene ambiguous. Germline CDR1 MGHRA, CDR2 YSYEKL. The CDR3 runs to 12 residues. V gave up 1 base and J gave up 6 bases, with 6 bases separating them. The CDR3 region has the DNA TGCGCCAGCAGCCAAGCTAGGGATGGCTACACCTTC. Translating it yields CASSQARDGYTF.

This clonotype has just a few counts. The chain employs TRBV7-3 and TRBJ2-1, with TRBD2 matching 14 bases. Unmatched junction bases numbered 4, after V lost 5 bases and J lost 1 base. CDR1 and CDR2 (germline): SGHTA, FQGTGA. The CDR3 consists of 17 residues. The CDR3, as DNA: TGTGCCAGCAGCCCAGGACTAGCGGGGGGATCCTACAATGAGCAGTTCTTC. Protein product: CASSPGLAGGSYNEQFF. Combining the CDR3 with reference TRBV7-3 and TRBJ2-1 gives the whole variable domain GAGVSQTPSNKVTEKGKYVELRCDPISGHTALYWYRQSLGQGPEFLIYFQGTGAADDSGLPNDRFFAVRPEGSVSTLKIQRTERGDSAVYLCASSPGLAGGSYNEQFFGPGTRLTVL.

The chain recombines TRBV6-5 with TRBJ2-7, with D unclear. The CDR3 has 14 amino acids. The ends were cut back, 0 bases at V and 3 bases at J, with 9 bases in the middle. Germline loops: CDR1 MNHEY, CDR2 SVGAGI. The CDR3 sequence is CASSYSGGYYEQYF. CDR3 nucleotide sequence: TGTGCCAGCAGTTACTCGGGTGGATACTACGAGCAGTACTTC.

A single count supports this clonotype. This chain links TRBV4-1 with TRBJ1-2; perhaps TRBD1 as D (6 bases). V lost 3 bases to trimming and J lost 4 bases, with 9 bases between them. Germline V gene lookup returns CDR1 MGHRA and CDR2 YSYEKL. The CDR3 is made up of 13 amino acids. The DNA for the CDR3 is TGCGCCAGCAGCCATCGACAGGCCTATGGCTACACCTTC. Its protein is CASSHRQAYGYTF.

This clonotype was seen more than once but under ten times. This chain uses TRBV7-9 with TRBJ2-3, with D tentatively TRBD1 or TRBD2 (6 bases each). Trimming removed 4 bases at V and 4 bases at J, with 15 bases between. Germline assignment: CDR1 SEHNR and CDR2 FQNEAQ (reference sequence). The CDR3 consists of 15 residues. The CDR3 here is CASSSPGDKADTQYF. CDR3 sequence (DNA): TGTGCCAGCAGCTCACCGGGGGACAAGGCAGATACGCAGTATTTT.

This clonotype was picked up a small number of times. The V and J genes are TRBV6-5 and TRBJ2-3, with TRBD2 identical over 10 bases. The V and J ends lost 7 bases and 7 bases, in that order; junction bases with no gene match: 14. Germline lookup yields CDR1 MNHEY and CDR2 SVGAGI. The CDR3 runs 16 residues. The CDR3, as DNA: TGTGCCAGCACCAAGTCGCCTAGCGGGGGCCGGAATACGCAGTATTTT. This translates into CASTKSPSGGRNTQYF.

The chain links TRBV25-1 to TRBJ1-5; D gene uncertain. The CDR3 is 15 residues long. V was clipped by 7 bases and J by 8 bases, with 21 bases between them. Germline values: CDR1 MGHDK, CDR2 SYGVNS. DNA of the CDR3: TGTGCCAGCACCGCAGGCGCCAGGCCGCTTGAGCCCCAGCATTTT. Translation: CASTAGARPLEPQHF.

This clonotype was seen a handful of times. The gene calls are TRBV11-3 and TRBJ1-1, with D hard to call. V lost 1 base to trimming and J lost 4 bases, with 13 bases between them. Germline assignment: CDR1 SGHNT and CDR2 YENEEA. CDR3 length: 15 amino acids. CDR3 nucleotide sequence: TGTGCCAGCAGCTTAGGTGGAGATCGGAGCACTGAAGCTTTCTTT. It specifies CASSLGGDRSTEAFF.

The sample holds a few counts of this clonotype. The rearrangement joins TRBV6-5 to TRBJ2-5; D uncertain. This CDR3 region has 11 residues. Trimming removed 3 bases from V and 5 bases from J, with 4 bases in between. CDR1 is MNHEY and CDR2 is SVGAGI in the germline V gene. CDR3 DNA: TGTGCCAGCAGTTATATCGAGACCCAGTACTTC. Its protein is CASSYIETQYF.

The chain uses TRBV24-1 and TRBJ2-5, with 9 bases matching TRBD1. The V and J ends lost 1 base and 5 bases, in that order; junction bases with no gene match: 13. The CDR3 is 18 residues long. Germline values: CDR1 KGHDR, CDR2 SFDVKD. CDR3 DNA sequence: TGTGCCACCAGTGATTTCGCGGACAGGGGATTTGGCCTTGAGACCCAGTACTTC. Its protein is CATSDFADRGFGLETQYF.

This clonotype was observed a few times. The chain employs TRBV7-2 and TRBJ2-3; D could derive from TRBD1 or TRBD2 (5 bases each). The germline CDR1 and CDR2 sequences are SGHTA and FQGNSA. V gave up 11 bases and J gave up 1 base, with 13 bases separating them. CDR3 length: 13 amino acids. CDR3 residues: CAGTPPGTDTQYF. For the CDR3, the DNA is TGTGCCGGGACCCCACCAGGCACAGATACGCAGTATTTT. Based on the CDR3 plus reference TRBV7-2 and TRBJ2-3, the full variable domain is GAGVSQSPSNKVTEKGKDVELRCDPISGHTALYWYRQSLGQGLEFLIYFQGNSAPDKSGLPSDRFSAERTGGSVSTLTIQRTQQEDSAVYLCAGTPPGTDTQYFGPGTRLTVL.

The genes are TRBV6-1 and TRBJ1-2, with TRBD1 matching 7 bases. Trimming took 3 bases from V and 0 from J; bases not matched to a gene: 4. The CDR3 is 15 amino acids. The germline gives CDR1 MNHNS, CDR2 SASEGT. CDR3 nucleotides: TGTGCCAGCAGTGAGCGGCAGGGGGCTAACTATGGCTACACCTTC. As protein: CASSERQGANYGYTF.

The chain uses TRBV24-1 and TRBJ2-4, with D tentatively TRBD2 (6 bases). CDR1 and CDR2 from the germline V gene are KGHDR and SFDVKD. Trimming took 9 bases from V and 3 from J, leaving 8 bases between them. The CDR3 is 12 residues long. CDR3 DNA sequence: TGTGCCACCGGGGACTTCAAAAACATTCAGTACTTC. Amino acids: CATGDFKNIQYF.

This clonotype was detected only a few times. This chain links TRBV6-1 with TRBJ1-1; 8 positions match TRBD1. This CDR3 contains 15 residues. The germline gives CDR1 MNHNS, CDR2 SASEGT. V shed 2 bases and J 0 bases; nucleotides not matched to a gene: 2. The CDR3 DNA reads as TGTGCCAGCAGTGAATGGACAGGGCTGAACACTGAAGCTTTCTTT. Protein sequence: CASSEWTGLNTEAFF.